Following are 8 T cell receptor beta chains from one sample sequenced in a study of spatial heterogeneity in lung cancer. TCRdb processed the 5' RACE reads anew with MiXCR; each CDR3 protein has one entry. This sample has 20,000 to 30,000 distinct CDR3 sequences, with 4% to 5% found just once. Time point in this sample: sample taken at primary tumor resection. Unsorted whole RNA from tumor, nontumor lung or frozen PBMC underwent sequencing. Sequenced here: PBMCs, sampled at surgery. The receptors originated from a male donor with early-stage non-small cell lung cancer.

Only a few counts were recorded for this clonotype. The chain links TRBV28 to TRBJ2-5; D uncertain. V was cut by 5 bases and J by 0 bases, with 16 bases left in between. Per the germline V gene, CDR1 is MDHEN and CDR2 is SYDVKM. The CDR3 is 16 amino acids. CDR3 DNA sequence: TGTGCCAGCAGTCCCCCAGGACCGAACGACCAAGAGACCCAGTACTTC. It is translated as CASSPPGPNDQETQYF. Full variable domain (remainder filled in from reference TRBV28 and TRBJ2-5): DVKVTQSSRYLVKRTGEKVFLECVQDMDHENMFWYRQDPGLGLRLIYFSYDVKMKEKGDIPEGYSVSREKKERFSLILESASTNQTSMYLCASSPPGPNDQETQYFGPGTRLLVL.

Judged by abundance, this clonotype is large. V usage is TRBV6-2 or TRBV6-3 and J usage is TRBJ2-7; a weak D match, TRBD1 (6 bases). This CDR3 has 16 residues. Germline V CDR1 and CDR2: MNHEY, SVGEGT. Trimming pared 2 bases from V and 2 bases from J, leaving 16 bases between. CDR3 protein: CASSYLTRDTTYEQYF. CDR3 in DNA: TGTGCCAGCAGTTACCTTACCCGGGACACGACCTACGAGCAGTACTTC.

This clonotype came up many times. This chain joins TRBV20-1 and TRBJ2-1; no reliable D call. Germline V gene lookup returns CDR1 DFQATT and CDR2 SNEGSKA (reference sequence). Trimming took 0 bases from V and 6 from J, leaving 3 bases between them. The CDR3 covers 11 residues. CDR3 in DNA: TGCAGTGCTAGAGAGTTCAATGAGCAGTTCTTC. Translated, it gives CSAREFNEQFF.

By sample share, this clonotype is medium-sized. J is TRBJ2-7 and V is TRBV6-6; 10 bases match TRBD2. This CDR3 is 15 amino acids long. In germline, CDR1 is MNHNY, CDR2 SVGAGI (reference sequence). Germline trimming cut 6 bases from V and 5 bases from J; bases unmatched to any gene: 10. CDR3 loop: CASRLDSGRSDEQYF. The CDR3 nucleotides read TGTGCCAGCAGGTTAGATAGCGGGAGGTCGGACGAGCAGTACTTC.

The table lists this clonotype with many counts. V and J are TRBV6-5 and TRBJ1-3; D remains ambiguous. CDR3 length: 15 residues. The germline V gene has CDR1 MNHEY and CDR2 SVGAGI. With 5 bases removed from V and 3 bases from J, the gap between germline ends came to 14 bases. The DNA of the CDR3 is TGTGCCAGCAGTCAAGACGCGGGTTTTGGAAACACCATATATTTT. Residues: CASSQDAGFGNTIYF.

This clonotype rates as medium-sized. This chain joins TRBV7-2 and TRBJ1-5, with D uncertain. Germline loops: CDR1 SGHTA, CDR2 FQGNSA. V lost 1 base to trimming and J lost 2 bases, with 6 bases between them. The CDR3 extends over 14 amino acids. CDR3 loop: CASSLEPGNQPQHF. The CDR3 DNA follows: TGTGCCAGCAGCTTAGAACCCGGCAATCAGCCCCAGCATTTT.

This clonotype is medium-sized in the sample. V is TRBV10-3 and J is TRBJ1-2; 9 bases map to TRBD1. V lost 5 bases to trimming and J lost 2 bases; unmatched junction nucleotides: 3. CDR1 is ENHRY, CDR2 SYGVKD, per germline. The CDR3 is 14 residues long. Here the CDR3 reads CAISPGTGNYGYTF. The CDR3 DNA reads TGTGCCATCAGTCCCGGGACAGGGAACTATGGCTACACCTTC.

By share, this clonotype ranks as medium-sized. This sequence joins TRBV28 and TRBJ2-5, with D possibly being TRBD1 (5 bases). V shed 2 bases and J shed 1 base, with 8 bases lying between them. This CDR3 region has 14 residues. CDR1 is MDHEN and CDR2 is SYDVKM in the germline V gene. The CDR3 sequence is CASSLQGAQETQYF. For the CDR3, the DNA is TGTGCCAGCAGTTTACAGGGCGCCCAAGAGACCCAGTACTTC.